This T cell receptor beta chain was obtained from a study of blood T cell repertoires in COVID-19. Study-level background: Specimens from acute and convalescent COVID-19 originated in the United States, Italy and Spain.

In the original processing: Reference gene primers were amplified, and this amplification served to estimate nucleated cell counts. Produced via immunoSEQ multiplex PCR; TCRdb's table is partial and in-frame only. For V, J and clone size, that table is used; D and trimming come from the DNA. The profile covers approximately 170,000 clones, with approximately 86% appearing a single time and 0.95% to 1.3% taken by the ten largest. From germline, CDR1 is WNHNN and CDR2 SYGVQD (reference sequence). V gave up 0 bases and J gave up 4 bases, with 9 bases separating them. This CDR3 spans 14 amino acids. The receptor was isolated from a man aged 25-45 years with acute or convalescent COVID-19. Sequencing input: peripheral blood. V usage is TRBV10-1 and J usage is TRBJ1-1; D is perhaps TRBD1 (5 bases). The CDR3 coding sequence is TGCGCCAGCAGTGAGTCGACGGGGGTCACTGAAGCTTTCTTT. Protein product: CASSESTGVTEAFF.